Sequencing of this TCR beta chain was carried out in a study of cytomegalovirus exposure and HLA in healthy donors. Donors consisted of healthy bone marrow donors. This clone has a single count. V lost 0 bases to trimming and J lost 10 bases, with 21 bases between them. The CDR3 spans 17 residues. CDR1 is LGHNA and CDR2 is YSLEER in the germline V gene. 13 Jbeta primers and 60 Vbeta primers were used for the PCR. Only in-frame clones appear in the TCRdb table, and some are missing; sequencing was by immunoSEQ multiplex PCR. The profile covers more than 85,000 clones, with over 80% appearing a single time and 6.9% taken by the ten largest.

The chain recombines TRBV4-3 with TRBJ1-4; D is unresolved. What was sequenced was PBMCs. The clonotype comes from a man under 40 in good health and CMV-seropositive. CDR3 in DNA: TGCGCCAGCAGCCAAGATCCCAAGGGCAGCTTGGCGGGAAAACTGTTTTTT. It encodes CASSQDPKGSLAGKLFF.